Below are 5 T cell receptor beta chains sequenced from a single sample in a study of shared clonotypes between healthy human individuals. TCRdb's table, derived via immunoSEQ multiplex PCR, lists solely in-frame clones and lacks some. Of about 1.5 million clones in the sample, roughly 96% were seen once. Sequenced material: naive CD4+ T cells sorted from blood. Subset defined: CD45RA+ positively selected. These receptors all stem from a man aged 25 to 40 in good health.

J is TRBJ1-1 and V is TRBV6-1; D is unresolved. Trimming removed 3 bases at V and 9 bases at J, with 14 bases between. CDR1 and CDR2 (germline): MNHNS, SASEGT. The CDR3 extends over 13 amino acids. The CDR3, as DNA: TGTGCCAGCAGTGAGTTCGGGCAGTTTAAAGCTTTCTTT. Translated, it gives CASSEFGQFKAFF.

This clone was observed once. The sample carries other DNA sequences with the same CDR3. The V gene is TRBV18, the J gene TRBJ1-3; no clear D gene. The germline CDR1 and CDR2 sequences are KGHSH and LQKENI. Trimming pared 3 bases from V and 0 bases from J, leaving 0 bases between. The length of the CDR3 is 12 residues. In nucleotides, the CDR3 is TGTGCCAGCTCACCCTCTGGAAACACCATATATTTT. Encoded protein: CASSPSGNTIYF.

The chain links TRBV28 to TRBJ2-7; D is undetermined. The CDR3 spans 13 residues. The ends were cut back, 6 bases at V and 4 bases at J, with 13 bases in the middle. Germline V gene lookup returns CDR1 MDHEN and CDR2 SYDVKM. The CDR3, as DNA: TGTGCCAGCAGCTTAGGACCTCAATACGAGCAGTACTTC. Its protein is CASSLGPQYEQYF.

V usage is TRBV29-1 and J usage is TRBJ2-5, with a weak D call TRBD2 (6 bases). The V end was cut by 3 bases, the J end by 9 bases, with 14 bases between. CDR1 and CDR2 (germline): SQVTM, ANQGSEA. The CDR3 extends over 12 amino acids. The CDR3 nucleotides read TGCAGCGTTGATCACAGGAGGGTCGCCCAGTACTTC. This gives the protein CSVDHRRVAQYF. The full variable domain, completed using reference TRBV29-1 and TRBJ2-5, is SAVISQKPSRDICQRGTSLTIQCQVDSQVTMMFWYRQQPGQSLTLIATANQGSEATYESGFVIDKFPISRPNLTFSTLTVSNMSPEDSSIYLCSVDHRRVAQYFGPGTRLLVL.

J is TRBJ2-2 and V is TRBV2; 14 positions agree with TRBD2. CDR3 length equals 16 residues. From germline, CDR1 is SNHLY and CDR2 FYNNEI. V lost 7 bases, J lost 3 bases, and 4 bases stayed unmatched. Here the CDR3 reads CASTRLAGGDTGELFF. The DNA for the CDR3 is TGTGCCAGCACCCGACTAGCGGGAGGGGACACCGGGGAGCTGTTTTTT.